These 15 T cell receptor beta chains were all obtained from the same sample, sequenced in a study of monozygotic twins with inflammatory bowel disease. TCRdb re-called the 5' RACE reads and gives one entry per CDR3 protein, without DNA. The sample totals over 90,000 distinct CDR3 sequences; its top ten clones hold under 2.5%. The sample taken for sequencing was blood. The receptors originated from a human donor with ulcerative colitis or Crohn's disease, or a healthy co-twin of an affected twin (not recorded which).

This chain uses TRBV5-1 with TRBJ2-5. The germline V gene encodes CDR1 SGHRS and CDR2 YFSETQ. CDR3 length: 13 amino acids. The CDR3 here is CASSLDTQETQYF.

The J gene is TRBJ2-4, the V gene TRBV5-6. The CDR3 has 12 residues. The germline V gene has CDR1 SGHDT and CDR2 YYEEEE. The CDR3 reads CASSLPGNIQYF. Complete variable domain (other parts from reference TRBV5-6 and TRBJ2-4): DAGVTQSPTHLIKTRGQQVTLRCSPKSGHDTVSWYQQALGQGPQFIFQYYEEEERQRGNFPDRFSGHQFPNYSSELNVNALLLGDSALYLCASSLPGNIQYFGAGTRLSVL.

The chain recombines TRBV29-1 with TRBJ1-1. The V gene's germline CDR1 is SQVTM and CDR2 ANQGSEA. The CDR3 covers 13 residues. The CDR3 sequence: CSVAGLMNTEAFF.

The gene calls are TRBV7-6 and TRBJ2-1; the D call of TRBD2 rests on TCRdb alone, since no DNA is present to check it. CDR3 length: 15 residues. Germline loops: CDR1 SGHVS, CDR2 FNYEAQ. The CDR3 is CASSSELGRFHEQFF.

The V gene is TRBV5-6, the J gene TRBJ2-3; TCRdb reports TRBD1, a call that lacks DNA to check it against. CDR1 and CDR2 (germline): SGHDT, YYEEEE. The CDR3 has 16 residues. Here the CDR3 reads CASSLSINRDTDTQYF.

The CDR3 protein is CASSRTSGGNEQYF. The V gene is TRBV7-2, the J gene TRBJ2-7; the D call of TRBD2 rests on TCRdb alone, since no DNA is present to check it. The CDR3 has 14 residues. Germline CDR1 reads SGHTA; CDR2 reads FQGNSA.

The chain employs TRBV28 and TRBJ2-6. Germline V gene data show CDR1 as MDHEN and CDR2 as SYDVKM. The CDR3 covers 16 residues. The CDR3 sequence: CASSHTLGSGANVLTF.

V gene TRBV3-1 combines with J gene TRBJ2-1. Germline CDR1 is LGHDT and CDR2 is YNNKEL (reference sequence). The CDR3 consists of 13 residues. This CDR3 is CASSQDHGWKQFF.

This chain uses TRBV11-3 with TRBJ2-1; TCRdb's assignment of TRBD2 cannot be checked, as there is no DNA. There are 15 residues in the CDR3. CDR1 is SGHNT and CDR2 is YENEEA in the germline V gene. CDR3 residues: CASSLETSGYNEQFF.

This rearrangement joins TRBV11-2 to TRBJ2-1; as DNA is missing, the TRBD2 call by TCRdb cannot be tested. The V gene's germline CDR1 is SGHAT and CDR2 FQNNGV. This CDR3 has 19 amino acids. The CDR3 is CASRGQGTSGTQFYNEQFF.

The chain combines TRBV4-3 with TRBJ2-5; with no DNA, the TCRdb D assignment of TRBD1 cannot be verified. Germline V gives CDR1 LGHNA, CDR2 YSLEER. The CDR3 runs 16 residues. The CDR3 here is CASSQDPPGIGETQYF.

CDR3 sequence reads: CASSLSEVVEGYTF. The chain links TRBV7-2 to TRBJ1-2. Per the germline V gene, CDR1 is SGHTA and CDR2 is FQGNSA. The CDR3 is made up of 14 amino acids. Looking up the rest from reference TRBV7-2 and TRBJ1-2 gives the full variable domain: GAGVSQSPSNKVTEKGKDVELRCDPISGHTALYWYRQSLGQGLEFLIYFQGNSAPDKSGLPSDRFSAERTGGSVSTLTIQRTQQEDSAVYLCASSLSEVVEGYTFGSGTRLTVV.

V gene TRBV20-1 combines with J gene TRBJ1-5. This CDR3 comprises 13 residues. Germline CDR1 and CDR2: DFQATT and SNEGSKA (reference sequence). The CDR3: CSASDSHNQPQHF.

V gene TRBV30 combines with J gene TRBJ2-3; the D gene TCRdb calls, TRBD2, cannot be checked with no DNA. The germline V gene encodes CDR1 GTSNPN and CDR2 SVGIG (reference sequence). This CDR3 has 14 residues. The CDR3: CAWTTSGLTDTQYF.

This chain uses TRBV5-1 with TRBJ2-3; checking the TCRdb D call of TRBD1 is not possible without DNA. Germline values: CDR1 SGHRS, CDR2 YFSETQ. The CDR3 sequence is 16 residues long. The chain's CDR3 is CASSLKGQGGRDTQYF.